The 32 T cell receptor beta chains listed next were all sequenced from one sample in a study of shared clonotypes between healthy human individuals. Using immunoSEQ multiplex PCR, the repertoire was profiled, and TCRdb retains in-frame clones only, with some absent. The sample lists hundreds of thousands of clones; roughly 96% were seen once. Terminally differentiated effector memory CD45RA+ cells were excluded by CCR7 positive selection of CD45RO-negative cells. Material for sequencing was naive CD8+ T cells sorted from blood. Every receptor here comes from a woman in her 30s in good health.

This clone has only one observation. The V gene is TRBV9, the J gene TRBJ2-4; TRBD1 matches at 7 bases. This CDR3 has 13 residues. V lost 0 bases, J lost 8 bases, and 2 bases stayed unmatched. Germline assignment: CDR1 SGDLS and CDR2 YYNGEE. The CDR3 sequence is CASSVEGAHIQYF. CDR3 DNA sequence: TGTGCCAGCAGCGTAGAGGGGGCACACATTCAGTACTTC.

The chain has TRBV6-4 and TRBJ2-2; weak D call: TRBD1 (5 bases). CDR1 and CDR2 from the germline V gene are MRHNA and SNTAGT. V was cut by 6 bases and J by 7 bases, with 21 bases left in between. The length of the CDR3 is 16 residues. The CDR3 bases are TGTGCCAGCAGCGCTGACTTGCCAGGGTTGAGCGGGGAGCTGTTTTTT. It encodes CASSADLPGLSGELFF.

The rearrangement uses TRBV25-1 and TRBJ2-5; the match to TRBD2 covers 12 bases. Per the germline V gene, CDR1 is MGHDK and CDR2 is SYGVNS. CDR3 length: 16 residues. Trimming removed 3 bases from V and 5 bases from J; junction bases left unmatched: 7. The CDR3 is CASSEFLAGGVETQYF. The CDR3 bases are TGTGCCAGCAGTGAGTTTCTAGCGGGAGGGGTGGAGACCCAGTACTTC.

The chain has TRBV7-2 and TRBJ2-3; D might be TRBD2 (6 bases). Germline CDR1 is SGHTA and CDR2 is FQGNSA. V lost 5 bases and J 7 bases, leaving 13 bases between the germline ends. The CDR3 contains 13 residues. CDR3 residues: CASSDGSLHTQYF. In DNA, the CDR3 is TGTGCCAGCAGCGACGGGAGTCTCCATACGCAGTATTTT.

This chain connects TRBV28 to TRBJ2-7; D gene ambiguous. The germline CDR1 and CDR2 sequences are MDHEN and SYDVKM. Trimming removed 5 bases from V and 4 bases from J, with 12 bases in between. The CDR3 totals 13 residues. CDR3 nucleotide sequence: TGTGCCAGCAGTCCCTGGACCCCTTACGAGCAGTACTTC. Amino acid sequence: CASSPWTPYEQYF.

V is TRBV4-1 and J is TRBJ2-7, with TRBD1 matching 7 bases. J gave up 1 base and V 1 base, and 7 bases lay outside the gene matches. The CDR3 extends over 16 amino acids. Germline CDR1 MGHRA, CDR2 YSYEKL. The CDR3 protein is CASSQVTGTASYEQYF. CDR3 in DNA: TGCGCCAGCAGCCAAGTGACCGGGACAGCTTCCTACGAGCAGTACTTC.

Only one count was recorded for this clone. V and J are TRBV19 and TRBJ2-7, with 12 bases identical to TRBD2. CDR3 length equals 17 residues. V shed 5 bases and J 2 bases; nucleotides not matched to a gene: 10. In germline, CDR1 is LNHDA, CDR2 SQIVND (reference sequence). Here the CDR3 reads CASSSRLAGVETYEQYF. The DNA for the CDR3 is TGTGCCAGTAGTTCCCGACTAGCGGGAGTCGAAACCTACGAGCAGTACTTC.

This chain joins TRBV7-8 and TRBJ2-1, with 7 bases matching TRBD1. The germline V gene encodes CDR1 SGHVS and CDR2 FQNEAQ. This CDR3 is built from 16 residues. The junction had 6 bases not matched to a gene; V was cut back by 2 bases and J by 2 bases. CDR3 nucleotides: TGTGCCAGCAGCTTACCCCCGGGACAGCCCTACAATGAGCAGTTCTTC. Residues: CASSLPPGQPYNEQFF. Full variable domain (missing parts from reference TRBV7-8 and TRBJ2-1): GAGVSQSPRYKVAKRGQDVALRCDPISGHVSLFWYQQALGQGPEFLTYFQNEAQLDKSGLPSDRFFAERPEGSVSTLKIQRTQQEDSAVYLCASSLPPGQPYNEQFFGPGTRLTVL.

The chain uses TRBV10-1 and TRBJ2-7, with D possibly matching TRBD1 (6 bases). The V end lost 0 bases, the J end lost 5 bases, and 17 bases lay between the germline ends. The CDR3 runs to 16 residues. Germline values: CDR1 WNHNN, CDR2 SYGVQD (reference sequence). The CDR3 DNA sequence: TGCGCCAGCAGTGAGTCGAGTTGGGGGCAATTGGACGAGCAGTACTTC. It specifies CASSESSWGQLDEQYF.

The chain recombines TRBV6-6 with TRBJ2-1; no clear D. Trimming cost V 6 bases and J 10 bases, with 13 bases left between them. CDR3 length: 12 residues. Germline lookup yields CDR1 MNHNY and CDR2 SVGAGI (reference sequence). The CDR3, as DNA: TGTGCCAGCAGCCCCGGCAGCCCAGAGCAGTTCTTC. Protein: CASSPGSPEQFF.

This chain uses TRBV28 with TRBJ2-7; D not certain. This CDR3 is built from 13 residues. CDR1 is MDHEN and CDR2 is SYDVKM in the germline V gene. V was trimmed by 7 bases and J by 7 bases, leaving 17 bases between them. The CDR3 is CASTGAPGLEQYF. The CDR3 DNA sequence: TGTGCCAGCACTGGCGCCCCGGGCCTTGAGCAGTACTTC.

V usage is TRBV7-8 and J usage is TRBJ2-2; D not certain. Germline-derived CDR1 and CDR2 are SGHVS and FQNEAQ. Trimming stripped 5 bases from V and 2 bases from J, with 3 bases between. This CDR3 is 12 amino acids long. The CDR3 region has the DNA TGTGCCAGCAGCCTTAACACCGGGGAGCTGTTTTTT. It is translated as CASSLNTGELFF.

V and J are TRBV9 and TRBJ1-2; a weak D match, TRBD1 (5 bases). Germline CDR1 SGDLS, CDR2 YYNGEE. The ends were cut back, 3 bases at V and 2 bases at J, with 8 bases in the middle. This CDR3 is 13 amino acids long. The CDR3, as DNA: TGTGCCAGCAGCGCAGGGAAAAACTATGGCTACACCTTC. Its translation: CASSAGKNYGYTF.

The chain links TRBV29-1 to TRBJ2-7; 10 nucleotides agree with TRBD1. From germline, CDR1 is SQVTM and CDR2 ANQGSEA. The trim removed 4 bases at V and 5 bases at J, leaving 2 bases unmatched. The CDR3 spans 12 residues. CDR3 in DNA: TGCAGCGTTGCGGGACAGGGGAACGAGCAGTACTTC. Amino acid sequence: CSVAGQGNEQYF.

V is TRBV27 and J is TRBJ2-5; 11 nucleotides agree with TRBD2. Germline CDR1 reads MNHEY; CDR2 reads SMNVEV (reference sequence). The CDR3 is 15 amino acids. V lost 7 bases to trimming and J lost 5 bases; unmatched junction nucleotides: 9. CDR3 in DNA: TGTGCCAGCACTAGAACTAGCGGGAGTCGGGAGACCCAGTACTTC. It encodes CASTRTSGSRETQYF.

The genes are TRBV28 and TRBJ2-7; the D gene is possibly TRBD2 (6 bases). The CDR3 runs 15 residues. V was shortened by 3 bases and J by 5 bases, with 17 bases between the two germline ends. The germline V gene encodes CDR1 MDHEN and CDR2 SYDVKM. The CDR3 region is CASSFFGEREDEQYF. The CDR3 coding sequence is TGTGCCAGCAGTTTCTTCGGGGAAAGGGAGGACGAGCAGTACTTC.

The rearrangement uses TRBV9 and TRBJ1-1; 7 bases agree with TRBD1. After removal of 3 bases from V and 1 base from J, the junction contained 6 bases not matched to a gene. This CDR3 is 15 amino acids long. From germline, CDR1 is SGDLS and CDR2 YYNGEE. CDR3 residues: CASSDSGGGNTEAFF. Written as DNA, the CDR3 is TGTGCCAGCAGCGATTCAGGGGGAGGGAACACTGAAGCTTTCTTT.

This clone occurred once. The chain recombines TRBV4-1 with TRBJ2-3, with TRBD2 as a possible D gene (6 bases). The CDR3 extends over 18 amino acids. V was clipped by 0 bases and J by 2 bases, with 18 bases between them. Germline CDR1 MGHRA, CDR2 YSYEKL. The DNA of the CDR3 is TGCGCCAGCAGCCAAGATCGTAAGGGAGGATTGTACACAGATACGCAGTATTTT. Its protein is CASSQDRKGGLYTDTQYF.

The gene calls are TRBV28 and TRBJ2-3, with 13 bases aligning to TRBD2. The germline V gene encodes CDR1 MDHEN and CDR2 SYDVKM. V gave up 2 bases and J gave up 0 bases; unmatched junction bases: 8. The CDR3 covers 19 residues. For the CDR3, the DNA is TGTGCCAGCAGTTTAGGGGGGACTAGCGGGGCCAAAAGCACAGATACGCAGTATTTT. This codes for CASSLGGTSGAKSTDTQYF.

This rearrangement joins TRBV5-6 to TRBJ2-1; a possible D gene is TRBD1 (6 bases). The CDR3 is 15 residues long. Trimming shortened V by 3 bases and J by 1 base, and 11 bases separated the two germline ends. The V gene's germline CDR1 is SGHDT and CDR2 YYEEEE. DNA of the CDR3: TGTGCCAGCAGCTACAGGGAAGAGTCCTACAATGAGCAGTTCTTC. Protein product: CASSYREESYNEQFF. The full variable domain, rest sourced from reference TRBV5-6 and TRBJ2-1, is DAGVTQSPTHLIKTRGQQVTLRCSPKSGHDTVSWYQQALGQGPQFIFQYYEEEERQRGNFPDRFSGHQFPNYSSELNVNALLLGDSALYLCASSYREESYNEQFFGPGTRLTVL.

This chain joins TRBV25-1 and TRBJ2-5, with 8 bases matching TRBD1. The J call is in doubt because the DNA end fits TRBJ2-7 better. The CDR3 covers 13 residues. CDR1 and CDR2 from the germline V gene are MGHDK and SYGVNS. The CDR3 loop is CASSVGQGSEQYF. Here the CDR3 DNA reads TGTGCCAGCAGTGTAGGACAGGGATCCGAGCAGTACTTC.

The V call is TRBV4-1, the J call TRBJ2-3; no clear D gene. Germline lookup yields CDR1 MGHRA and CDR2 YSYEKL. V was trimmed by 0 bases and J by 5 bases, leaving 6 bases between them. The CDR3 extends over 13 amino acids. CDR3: CASSQDSEDTQYF. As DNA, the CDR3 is TGCGCCAGCAGCCAAGATTCAGAAGATACGCAGTATTTT.

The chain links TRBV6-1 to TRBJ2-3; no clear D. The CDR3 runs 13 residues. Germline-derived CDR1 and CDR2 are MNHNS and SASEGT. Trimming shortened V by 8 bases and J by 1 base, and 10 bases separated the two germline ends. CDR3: CASAPWGTDTQYF. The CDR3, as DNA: TGTGCCAGCGCCCCCTGGGGCACAGATACGCAGTATTTT.

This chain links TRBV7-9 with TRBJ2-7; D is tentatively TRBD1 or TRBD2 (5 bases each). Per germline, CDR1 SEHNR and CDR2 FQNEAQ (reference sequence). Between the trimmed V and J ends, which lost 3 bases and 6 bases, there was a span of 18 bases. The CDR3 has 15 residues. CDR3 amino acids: CASSFSLVGTSEQYF. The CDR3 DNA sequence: TGTGCCAGCAGCTTTAGTTTGGTCGGGACCAGCGAGCAGTACTTC.

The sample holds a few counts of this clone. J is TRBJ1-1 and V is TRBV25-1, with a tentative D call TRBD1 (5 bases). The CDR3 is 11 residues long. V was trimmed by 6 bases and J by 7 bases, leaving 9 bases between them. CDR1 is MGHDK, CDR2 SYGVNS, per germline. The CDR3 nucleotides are TGTGCCAGCAGCATGGGGCGTGAAGCTTTCTTT. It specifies CASSMGREAFF.

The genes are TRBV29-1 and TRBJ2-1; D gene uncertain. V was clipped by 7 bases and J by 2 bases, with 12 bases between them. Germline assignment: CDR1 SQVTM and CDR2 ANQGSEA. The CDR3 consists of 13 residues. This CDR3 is CSAQSPTYNEQFF. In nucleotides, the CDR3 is TGCAGCGCGCAGAGTCCAACCTACAATGAGCAGTTCTTC.

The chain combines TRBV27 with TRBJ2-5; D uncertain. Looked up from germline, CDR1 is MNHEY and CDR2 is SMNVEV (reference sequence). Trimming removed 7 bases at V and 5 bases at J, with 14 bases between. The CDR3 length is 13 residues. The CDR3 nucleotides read TGTGCCAGCAAGTTTGGAACTGGGGAGACCCAGTACTTC. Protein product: CASKFGTGETQYF.

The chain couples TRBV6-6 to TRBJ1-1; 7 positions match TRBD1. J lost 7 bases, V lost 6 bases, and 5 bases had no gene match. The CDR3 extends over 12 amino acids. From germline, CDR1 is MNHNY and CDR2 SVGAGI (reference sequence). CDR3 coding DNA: TGTGCCAGCAGGCTAGGGGGCTATGAAGCTTTCTTT. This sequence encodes CASRLGGYEAFF.

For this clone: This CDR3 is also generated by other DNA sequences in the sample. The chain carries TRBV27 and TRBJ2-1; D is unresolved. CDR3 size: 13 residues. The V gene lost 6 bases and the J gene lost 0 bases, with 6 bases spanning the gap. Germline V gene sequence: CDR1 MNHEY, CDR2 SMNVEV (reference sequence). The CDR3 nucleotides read TGTGCCAGCAGCCTCGGCTCCTACAATGAGCAGTTCTTC. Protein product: CASSLGSYNEQFF.

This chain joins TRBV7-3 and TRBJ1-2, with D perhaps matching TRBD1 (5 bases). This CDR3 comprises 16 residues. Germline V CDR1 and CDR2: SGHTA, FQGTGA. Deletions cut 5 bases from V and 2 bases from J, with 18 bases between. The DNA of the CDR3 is TGTGCCAGCAGCCCTACCGGTGGCAGGGTCAACTATGGCTACACCTTC. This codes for CASSPTGGRVNYGYTF.

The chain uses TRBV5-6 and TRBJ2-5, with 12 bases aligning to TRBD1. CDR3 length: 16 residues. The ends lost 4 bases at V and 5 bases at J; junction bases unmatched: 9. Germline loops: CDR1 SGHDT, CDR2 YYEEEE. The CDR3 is CASSAAGTGGVETQYF. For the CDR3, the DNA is TGTGCCAGCAGCGCCGCCGGGACAGGGGGCGTGGAGACCCAGTACTTC.

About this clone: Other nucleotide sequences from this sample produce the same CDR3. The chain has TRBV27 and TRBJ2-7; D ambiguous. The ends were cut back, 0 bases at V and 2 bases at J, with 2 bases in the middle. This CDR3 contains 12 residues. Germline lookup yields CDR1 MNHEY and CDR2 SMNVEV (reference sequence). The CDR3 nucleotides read TGTGCCAGCAGTTTATCGCCCTACGAGCAGTACTTC. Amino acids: CASSLSPYEQYF.